This T cell receptor (beta chain) was identified during a study of OX40 agonist ivuxolimab in advanced cancers. Generated by immunoSEQ multiplex PCR, the TCRdb table keeps only in-frame clones and is missing some. The repertoire holds about 14,000 clones, with roughly 76% as singletons. This CDR3 spans 15 amino acids. Deletions cut 5 bases from V and 0 bases from J, with 14 bases between. Germline V CDR1 and CDR2: SGHAT, FQDESV (reference sequence). Overall study findings and caveats: Compared with others, partial responders at 0.1-3.0 mg/kg displayed clonal expansion among the lowest. CD8+ T cells averaged more expanded clones than CD4+.

A note on this clone: Its antigen is undetermined.

This sequence originates from an adult with an advanced solid tumor such as melanoma, head and neck, liver or kidney cancer. This chain links TRBV11-1 with TRBJ2-7; tentatively, D is TRBD2 (6 bases). Sequencing was performed on CD4+ or CD8+ T cells sorted from blood, taken in a trial of the OX40 agonist ivuxolimab. The CDR3 is CASSPYRDFSYEQYF. CDR3 bases: TGTGCCAGCAGCCCCTACCGGGACTTCTCCTACGAGCAGTACTTC.